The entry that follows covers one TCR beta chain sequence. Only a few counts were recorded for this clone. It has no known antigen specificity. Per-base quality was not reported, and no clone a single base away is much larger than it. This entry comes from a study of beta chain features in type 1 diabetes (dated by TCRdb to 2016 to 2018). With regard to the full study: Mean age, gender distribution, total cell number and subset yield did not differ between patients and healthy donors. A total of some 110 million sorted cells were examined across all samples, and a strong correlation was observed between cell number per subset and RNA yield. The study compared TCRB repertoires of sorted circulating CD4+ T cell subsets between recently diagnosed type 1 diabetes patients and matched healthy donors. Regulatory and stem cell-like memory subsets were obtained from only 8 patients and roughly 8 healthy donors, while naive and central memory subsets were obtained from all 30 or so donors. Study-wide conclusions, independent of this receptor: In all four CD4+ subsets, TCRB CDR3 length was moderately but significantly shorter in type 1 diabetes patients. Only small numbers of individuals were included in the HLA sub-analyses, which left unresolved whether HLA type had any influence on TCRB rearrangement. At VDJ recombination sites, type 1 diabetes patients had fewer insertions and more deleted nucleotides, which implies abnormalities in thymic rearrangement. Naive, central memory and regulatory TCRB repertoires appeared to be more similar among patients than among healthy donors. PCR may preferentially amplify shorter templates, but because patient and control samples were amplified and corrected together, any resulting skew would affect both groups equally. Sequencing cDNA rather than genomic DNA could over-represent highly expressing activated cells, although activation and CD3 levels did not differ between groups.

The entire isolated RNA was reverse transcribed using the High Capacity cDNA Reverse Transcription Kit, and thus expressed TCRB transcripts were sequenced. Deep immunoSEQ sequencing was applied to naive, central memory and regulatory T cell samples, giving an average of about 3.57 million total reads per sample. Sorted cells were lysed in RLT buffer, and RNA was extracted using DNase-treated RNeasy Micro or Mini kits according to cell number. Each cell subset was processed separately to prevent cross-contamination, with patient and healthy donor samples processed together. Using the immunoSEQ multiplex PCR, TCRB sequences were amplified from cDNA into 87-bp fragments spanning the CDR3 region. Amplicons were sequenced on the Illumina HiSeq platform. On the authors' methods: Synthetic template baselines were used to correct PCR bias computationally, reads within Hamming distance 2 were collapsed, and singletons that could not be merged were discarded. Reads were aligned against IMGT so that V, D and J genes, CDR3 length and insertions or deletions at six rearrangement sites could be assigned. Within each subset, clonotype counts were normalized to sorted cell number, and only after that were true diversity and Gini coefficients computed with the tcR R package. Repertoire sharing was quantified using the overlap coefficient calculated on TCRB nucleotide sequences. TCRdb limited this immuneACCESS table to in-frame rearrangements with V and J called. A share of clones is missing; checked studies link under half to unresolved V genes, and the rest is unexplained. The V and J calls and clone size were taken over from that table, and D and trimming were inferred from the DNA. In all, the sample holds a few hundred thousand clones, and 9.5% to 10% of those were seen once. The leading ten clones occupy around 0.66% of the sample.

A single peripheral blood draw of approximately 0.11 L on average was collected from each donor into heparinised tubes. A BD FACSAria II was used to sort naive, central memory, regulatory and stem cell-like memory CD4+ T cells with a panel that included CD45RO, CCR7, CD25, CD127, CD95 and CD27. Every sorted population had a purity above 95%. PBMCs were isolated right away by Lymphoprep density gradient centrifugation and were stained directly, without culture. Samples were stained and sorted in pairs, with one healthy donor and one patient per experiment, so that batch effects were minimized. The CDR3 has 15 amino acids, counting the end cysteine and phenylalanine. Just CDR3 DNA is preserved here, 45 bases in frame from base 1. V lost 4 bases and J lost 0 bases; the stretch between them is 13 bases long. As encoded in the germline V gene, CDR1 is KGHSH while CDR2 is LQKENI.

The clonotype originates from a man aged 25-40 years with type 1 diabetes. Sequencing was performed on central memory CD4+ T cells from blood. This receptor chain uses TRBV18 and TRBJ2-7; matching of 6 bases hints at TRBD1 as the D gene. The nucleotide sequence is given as TGTGCCAGCTCACGGGACATACAGAGCTCCTACGAGCAGTACTTC. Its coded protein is CASSRDIQSSYEQYF.